The sequence of this T cell receptor (beta chain) was determined in a study of cytomegalovirus exposure and HLA in healthy donors. Study-wide context: Within an early data release were about 85 million unique TCRs drawn from HLA-typed donors. Findings of the study overall: A further, later analysis showed that HLA-associated TCR beta chains (compared with equally common others) were more clonally expanded. It was assumed in the presence/absence analyses that sequencing depth was roughly uniform across donors.

Use of 60 Vbeta and 13 Jbeta primers characterized the PCR. Assay used: immunoSEQ multiplex PCR; TCRdb lists only in-frame clones, some missing. Among 70,000 to 90,000 clones listed, more than 50% were seen once. The V end was cut by 6 bases, the J end by 6 bases, with 14 bases between. Germline V gene data show CDR1 as LGHNT and CDR2 as FRNRAP. The CDR3 has 14 residues. Turning to this clone: Its antigen is still unknown.

This TCR was sampled from a woman in her thirties or forties in good health and CMV-seropositive. The sample consisted of PBMCs. The chain joins TRBV12-5 to TRBJ2-2; D possibly corresponds to TRBD1 (6 bases). CDR3 residues: CASGATGLAGELFF. For the CDR3, the DNA is TGTGCTAGTGGGGCCACAGGGTTGGCCGGGGAGCTGTTTTTT.